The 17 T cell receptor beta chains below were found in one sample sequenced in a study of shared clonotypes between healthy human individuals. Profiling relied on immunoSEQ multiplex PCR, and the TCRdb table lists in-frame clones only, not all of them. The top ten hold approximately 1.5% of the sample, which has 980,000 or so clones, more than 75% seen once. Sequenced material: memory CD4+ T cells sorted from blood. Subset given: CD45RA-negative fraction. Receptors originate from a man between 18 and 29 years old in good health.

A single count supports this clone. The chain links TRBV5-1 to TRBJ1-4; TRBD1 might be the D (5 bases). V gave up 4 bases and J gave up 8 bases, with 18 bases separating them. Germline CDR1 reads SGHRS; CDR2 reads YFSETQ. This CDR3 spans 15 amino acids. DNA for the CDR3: TGCGCCAGCAGCAGCTCCGGGACGTCGAGGGAAAAACTGTTTTTT. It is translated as CASSSSGTSREKLFF.

This chain's CDR3 is CASSRSGPYNEQFF. The DNA of the CDR3 is TGTGCCAGCAGCCGTAGCGGCCCCTACAATGAGCAGTTCTTC. The chain has TRBV11-3 and TRBJ2-1; the D gene is possibly TRBD2 (6 bases). The CDR3 contains 14 residues. Germline V gene lookup returns CDR1 SGHNT and CDR2 YENEEA. The V and J ends lost 5 bases and 2 bases respectively, with 10 bases between them. Based on the CDR3 plus reference TRBV11-3 and TRBJ2-1, the full variable domain is EAGVVQSPRYKIIEKKQPVAFWCNPISGHNTLYWYLQNLGQGPELLIRYENEEAVDDSQLPKDRFSAERLKGVDSTLKIQPAELGDSAVYLCASSRSGPYNEQFFGPGTRLTVL.

The DNA for the CDR3 is TGTGCCAGCAGCTTAAGTTCGGTCAGGGGGCGAGAGACCCAGTACTTC. As protein: CASSLSSVRGRETQYF. J is TRBJ2-5 and V is TRBV7-2; 8 nucleotides line up with TRBD1. The CDR3 length is 16 residues. The J segment lost 4 bases and the V segment lost 2 bases, leaving 9 bases of the junction unmatched. Germline V gene sequence: CDR1 SGHTA, CDR2 FQGNSA.

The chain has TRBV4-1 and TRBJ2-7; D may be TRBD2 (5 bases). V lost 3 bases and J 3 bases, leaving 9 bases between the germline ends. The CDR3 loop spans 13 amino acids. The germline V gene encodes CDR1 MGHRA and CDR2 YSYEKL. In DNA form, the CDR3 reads TGCGCCAGCAGCCACGTCGGGATCTACGAGCAGTACTTC. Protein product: CASSHVGIYEQYF.

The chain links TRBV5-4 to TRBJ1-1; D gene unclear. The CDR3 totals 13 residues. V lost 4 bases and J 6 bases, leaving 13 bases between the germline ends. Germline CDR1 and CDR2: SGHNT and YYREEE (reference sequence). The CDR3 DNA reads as TGTGCCAGCAGCATTTACAGCGTCGCTGAAGCTTTCTTT. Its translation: CASSIYSVAEAFF.

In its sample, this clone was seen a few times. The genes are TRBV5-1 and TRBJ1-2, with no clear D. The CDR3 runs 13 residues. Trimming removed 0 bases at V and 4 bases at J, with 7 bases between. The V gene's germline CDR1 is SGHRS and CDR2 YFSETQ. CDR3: CASSLAGSYGYTF. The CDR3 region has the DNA TGCGCCAGCAGCTTGGCGGGGAGCTATGGCTACACCTTC.

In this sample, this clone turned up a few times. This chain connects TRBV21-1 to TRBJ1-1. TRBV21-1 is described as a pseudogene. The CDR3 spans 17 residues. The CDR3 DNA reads TGTGCCAGCAGCAAAGCCCGACGGGGCCGGAAAAACACTGAAGCTTTCTTT. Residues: CASSKARRGRKNTEAFF.

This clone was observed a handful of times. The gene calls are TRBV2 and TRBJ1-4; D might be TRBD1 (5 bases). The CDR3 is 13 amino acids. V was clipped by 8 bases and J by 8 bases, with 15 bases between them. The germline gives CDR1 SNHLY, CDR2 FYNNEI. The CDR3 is CASHASRGEKLFF. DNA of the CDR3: TGTGCCAGCCACGCCTCAAGGGGAGAAAAACTGTTTTTT.

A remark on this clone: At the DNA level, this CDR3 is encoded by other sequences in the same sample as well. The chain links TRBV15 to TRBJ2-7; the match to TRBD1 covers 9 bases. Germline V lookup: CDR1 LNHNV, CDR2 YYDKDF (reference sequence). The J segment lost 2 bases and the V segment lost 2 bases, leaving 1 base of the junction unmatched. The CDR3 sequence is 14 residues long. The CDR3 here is CATSRRTGAYEQYF. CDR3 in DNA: TGTGCCACCAGCAGAAGGACAGGGGCCTACGAGCAGTACTTC.

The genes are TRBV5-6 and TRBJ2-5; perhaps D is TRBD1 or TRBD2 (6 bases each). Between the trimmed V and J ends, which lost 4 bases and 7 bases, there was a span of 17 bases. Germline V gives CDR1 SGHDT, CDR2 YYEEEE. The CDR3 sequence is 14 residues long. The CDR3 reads CASSEPGLRGTQYF. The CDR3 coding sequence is TGTGCCAGCAGCGAGCCGGGACTCAGGGGGACCCAGTACTTC. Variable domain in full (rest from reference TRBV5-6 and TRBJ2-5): DAGVTQSPTHLIKTRGQQVTLRCSPKSGHDTVSWYQQALGQGPQFIFQYYEEEERQRGNFPDRFSGHQFPNYSSELNVNALLLGDSALYLCASSEPGLRGTQYFGPGTRLLVL.

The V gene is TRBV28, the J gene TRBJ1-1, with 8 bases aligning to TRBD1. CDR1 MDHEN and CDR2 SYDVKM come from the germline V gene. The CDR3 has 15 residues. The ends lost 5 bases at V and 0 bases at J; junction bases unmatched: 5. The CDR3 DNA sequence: TGTGCCAGCAGTACCGGGACAGGAGTGAACACTGAAGCTTTCTTT. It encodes CASSTGTGVNTEAFF.

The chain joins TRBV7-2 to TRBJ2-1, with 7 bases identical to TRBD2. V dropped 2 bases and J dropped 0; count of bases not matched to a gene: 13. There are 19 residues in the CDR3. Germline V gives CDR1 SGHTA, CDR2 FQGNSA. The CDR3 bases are TGTGCCAGCAGCTTACTTTCGGGGAGGGGCCCTAGCTCCTACAATGAGCAGTTCTTC. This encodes CASSLLSGRGPSSYNEQFF.

The CDR3 here is CSVERGKGYEQYF. CDR3 DNA sequence: TGCAGCGTTGAAAGGGGCAAGGGCTACGAGCAGTACTTC. The chain has TRBV29-1 and TRBJ2-7; maybe TRBD1 (5 bases). Trimming removed 2 bases at V and 3 bases at J, with 11 bases between. The CDR3 runs 13 residues. CDR1 SQVTM and CDR2 ANQGSEA come from the germline V gene.

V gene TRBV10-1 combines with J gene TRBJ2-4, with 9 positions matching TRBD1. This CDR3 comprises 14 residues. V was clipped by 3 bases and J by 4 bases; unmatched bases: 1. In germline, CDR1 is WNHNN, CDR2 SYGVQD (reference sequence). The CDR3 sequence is CASSDGTGKNIQYF. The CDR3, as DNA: TGCGCCAGCAGTGATGGGACAGGGAAAAACATTCAGTACTTC.

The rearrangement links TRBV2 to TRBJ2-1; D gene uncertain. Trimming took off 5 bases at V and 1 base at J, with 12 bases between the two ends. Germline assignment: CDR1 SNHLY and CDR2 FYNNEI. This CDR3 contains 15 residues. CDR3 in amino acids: CASSKEGSSYNEQFF. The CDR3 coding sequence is TGTGCCAGCAGTAAGGAAGGTAGTTCCTACAATGAGCAGTTCTTC. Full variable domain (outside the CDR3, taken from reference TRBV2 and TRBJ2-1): EPEVTQTPSHQVTQMGQEVILRCVPISNHLYFYWYRQILGQKVEFLVSFYNNEISEKSEIFDDQFSVERPDGSNFTLKIRSTKLEDSAMYFCASSKEGSSYNEQFFGPGTRLTVL.

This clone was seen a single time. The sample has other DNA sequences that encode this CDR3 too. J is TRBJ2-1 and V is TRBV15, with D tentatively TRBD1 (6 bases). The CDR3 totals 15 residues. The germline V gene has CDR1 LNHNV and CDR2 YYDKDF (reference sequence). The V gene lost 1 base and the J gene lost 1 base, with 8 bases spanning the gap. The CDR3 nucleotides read TGTGCCACCAGCAGAGGTCAGGGGTCCTACAATGAGCAGTTCTTC. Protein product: CATSRGQGSYNEQFF.

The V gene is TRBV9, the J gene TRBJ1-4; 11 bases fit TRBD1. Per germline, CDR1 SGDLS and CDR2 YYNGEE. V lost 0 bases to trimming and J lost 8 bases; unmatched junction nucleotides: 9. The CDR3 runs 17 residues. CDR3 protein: CASSVGTGGDNVEKLFF. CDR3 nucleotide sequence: TGTGCCAGCAGCGTAGGGACAGGGGGCGATAATGTGGAAAAACTGTTTTTT.